Listed here are 8 T cell receptor beta chains from one sample, sequenced in a study of cytomegalovirus exposure and HLA in healthy donors. The PCR had 60 Vbeta and 13 Jbeta primers. TCRdb's copy holds only in-frame clones and misses some; the assay was immunoSEQ multiplex PCR. Of about 110,000 clones listed, about 80% are singletons. Sequenced: PBMCs. The receptors derive from a woman in her late teens or twenties in good health and CMV-seropositive.

This chain's CDR3 is CASSRGNNEQFF. The CDR3 DNA sequence: TGTGCCAGCAGTAGGGGAAACAATGAGCAGTTCTTC. The rearrangement joins TRBV6-5 to TRBJ2-1; tentative D call: TRBD1 (5 bases). This CDR3 region has 12 residues. The ends were cut back, 5 bases at V and 5 bases at J, with 7 bases in the middle. Per germline, CDR1 MNHEY and CDR2 SVGAGI.

This chain joins TRBV11-2 and TRBJ1-4, with 7 bases aligning to TRBD1. This CDR3 region has 15 residues. The germline V gene encodes CDR1 SGHAT and CDR2 FQNNGV. V shed 5 bases and J 8 bases; nucleotides not matched to a gene: 11. CDR3 protein: CASSQGTGVGEKLFF. The CDR3, as DNA: TGTGCCAGCAGCCAAGGCACAGGGGTTGGGGAAAAACTGTTTTTT. The full variable domain, its missing parts supplied by reference TRBV11-2 and TRBJ1-4, is EAGVAQSPRYKIIEKRQSVAFWCNPISGHATLYWYQQILGQGPKLLIQFQNNGVVDDSQLPKDRFSAERLKGVDSTLKIQPAKLEDSAVYLCASSQGTGVGEKLFFGSGTQLSVL.

This chain uses TRBV27 with TRBJ2-3; weak D call: TRBD1 (6 bases). The CDR3 has 12 amino acids. The V gene's germline CDR1 is MNHEY and CDR2 SMNVEV (reference sequence). The ends were cut back, 6 bases at V and 11 bases at J, with 15 bases in the middle. The DNA of the CDR3 is TGTGCCAGCAGCCAATTACCGGGACAGCAGTATTTT. Its translation is CASSQLPGQQYF.

J is TRBJ1-2 and V is TRBV7-9, with 9 bases matching TRBD1. Germline V gene lookup returns CDR1 SEHNR and CDR2 FQNEAQ (reference sequence). The J segment lost 7 bases and the V segment lost 3 bases, leaving 12 bases of the junction unmatched. CDR3 size: 16 residues. The chain's CDR3 is CASSFVGGQGIRGYTF. The CDR3 DNA sequence: TGTGCCAGCAGCTTTGTAGGAGGACAGGGGATACGTGGCTACACCTTC.

On this clone itself: One end of the junction varies from germline; a read error may be responsible. The J gene is TRBJ1-2, the V gene TRBV6-5; a weak D match, TRBD1 (5 bases). There are 13 residues in the CDR3. Germline CDR1 reads MNHEY; CDR2 reads SVGAGI. The CDR3 nucleotides read TGTGCCAGCGGTTACTCAGGGTCTCCGGGATACACCTTC. Translating gives CASGYSGSPGYTF.

The chain employs TRBV4-1 and TRBJ2-1; possibly TRBD2 for D (6 bases). V dropped 1 base and J dropped 3 bases, with 10 bases sitting between them. The CDR3 covers 15 residues. Germline loops: CDR1 MGHRA, CDR2 YSYEKL. The CDR3 reads CASSQVGTFYNEQFF. Here the CDR3 DNA reads TGCGCCAGCAGCCAAGTCGGGACTTTCTACAATGAGCAGTTCTTC.

CDR3 in amino acids: CASSVGPGDDEQYF. The DNA of the CDR3 is TGTGCCAGCAGTGTTGGACCGGGGGACGACGAGCAGTACTTC. The chain is built from TRBV2 and TRBJ2-7; tentatively, D is TRBD2 (6 bases). The germline V and J ends were trimmed by 4 bases and 5 bases, with 15 bases remaining between them. Germline CDR1 reads SNHLY; CDR2 reads FYNNEI. This CDR3 spans 14 amino acids.

The rearrangement uses TRBV30 and TRBJ2-6, with D unresolved. Germline V gives CDR1 GTSNPN, CDR2 SVGIG (reference sequence). Trimming pared 1 base from V and 3 bases from J, leaving 10 bases between. The CDR3 extends over 15 amino acids. CDR3 sequence (DNA): TGTGCCTGGAGTGGTGGTGGGCGTGGGGCCAACGTCCTGACTTTC. This sequence encodes CAWSGGGRGANVLTF.